These 29 T cell receptor beta chains were all obtained from the same sample, sequenced in a study of glioma-infiltrating T cells after dendritic cell vaccination. The repertoire was sequenced with immunoSEQ multiplex PCR; TCRdb's copy has only in-frame clones and lacks some. The sample records fewer than 75,000 clones, approximately 81% being singletons. The sequencing here drew on blood, taken before dendritic cell vaccination. These receptors originate from a human donor with glioblastoma.

The chain recombines TRBV4-3 with TRBJ2-1; 12 bases are shared with TRBD2. Germline V gene data show CDR1 as LGHNA and CDR2 as YSLEER. The CDR3 runs to 16 residues. The V segment lost 0 bases and the J segment 12 bases; nucleotides outside the gene matches: 9. This CDR3 is CASSQDVASGGARQFF. The CDR3 DNA reads TGCGCCAGCAGCCAAGACGTTGCTAGCGGGGGGGCCAGGCAGTTCTTC.

The CDR3 DNA reads TGTGCCAGCAGCGTAGGGGACAGGAATCAGCCCCAGCATTTT. Its translation: CASSVGDRNQPQHF. The V and J genes are TRBV9 and TRBJ1-5, with 8 bases aligning to TRBD1. The CDR3 has 14 amino acids. Germline lookup yields CDR1 SGDLS and CDR2 YYNGEE. The J segment lost 4 bases and the V segment lost 0 bases, leaving 0 bases of the junction unmatched.

This clone occurred once. CDR3 in amino acids: CASSLSGASEETQYF. CDR3 bases: TGTGCCAGCAGCTTGTCAGGGGCTTCGGAGGAGACCCAGTACTTC. The chain combines TRBV7-2 with TRBJ2-5, with D perhaps matching TRBD1 (6 bases). The CDR3 is 15 amino acids. Trimming shortened V by 3 bases and J by 5 bases, and 16 bases separated the two germline ends. Germline values: CDR1 SGHTA, CDR2 FQGNSA. The full variable domain, rest sourced from reference TRBV7-2 and TRBJ2-5, is GAGVSQSPSNKVTEKGKDVELRCDPISGHTALYWYRQSLGQGLEFLIYFQGNSAPDKSGLPSDRFSAERTGGSVSTLTIQRTQQEDSAVYLCASSLSGASEETQYFGPGTRLLVL.

V is TRBV27 and J is TRBJ1-5; D possibly corresponds to TRBD1 (6 bases). The germline gives CDR1 MNHEY, CDR2 SMNVEV (reference sequence). The CDR3 contains 14 residues. The germline V and J ends were trimmed by 3 bases and 6 bases, with 12 bases remaining between them. The CDR3 loop reads CASSFLGAGQPQHF. CDR3 nucleotides: TGTGCCAGCAGTTTCCTGGGGGCGGGTCAGCCCCAGCATTTT.

The V and J genes are TRBV28 and TRBJ1-5; D gene uncertain. The length of the CDR3 is 12 residues. The V gene lost 10 bases and the J gene lost 0 bases, with 7 bases spanning the gap. The germline CDR1 and CDR2 sequences are MDHEN and SYDVKM. CDR3 protein: CATHSSNQPQHF. In DNA form, the CDR3 reads TGTGCCACCCACAGTAGCAATCAGCCCCAGCATTTT. Based on the CDR3 plus reference TRBV28 and TRBJ1-5, the full variable domain is DVKVTQSSRYLVKRTGEKVFLECVQDMDHENMFWYRQDPGLGLRLIYFSYDVKMKEKGDIPEGYSVSREKKERFSLILESASTNQTSMYLCATHSSNQPQHFGDGTRLSIL.

This clone has just one count. The chain links TRBV27 to TRBJ1-1; D ambiguous. The V and J ends lost 2 bases and 1 base respectively, with 5 bases between them. CDR3 length: 13 residues. Germline-derived CDR1 and CDR2 are MNHEY and SMNVEV (reference sequence). The CDR3 DNA is TGTGCCAGCAGTTTAGGGAGGAACACTGAAGCTTTCTTT. This codes for CASSLGRNTEAFF.

The chain employs TRBV5-1 and TRBJ1-6; 8 bases are shared with TRBD1. J gave up 9 bases and V 4 bases, and 9 bases lay outside the gene matches. CDR3 length: 15 residues. Germline CDR1 and CDR2: SGHRS and YFSETQ. This CDR3 reads CASSPLGQGRSPLHF. CDR3 nucleotides: TGCGCCAGCAGCCCGCTAGGACAGGGACGTTCACCCCTCCACTTT.

This chain's CDR3 is CASSFTSGGVYEQYF. As DNA, the CDR3 is TGTGCCAGCAGCTTTACTAGCGGGGGGGTTTACGAGCAGTACTTC. This chain connects TRBV7-2 to TRBJ2-7, with 13 bases lining up with TRBD2. This CDR3 has 15 amino acids. Looked up from germline, CDR1 is SGHTA and CDR2 is FQGNSA. Unmatched junction bases numbered 3, after V lost 3 bases and J lost 4 bases.

This clone was counted a single time. This chain links TRBV9 with TRBJ2-5, with a weak D call TRBD2 (5 bases). Germline V gene sequence: CDR1 SGDLS, CDR2 YYNGEE. The CDR3 is made up of 15 amino acids. V was trimmed by 4 bases and J by 1 base, leaving 14 bases between them. The CDR3 DNA reads TGTGCCAGCAGCTCCCACGGGGAACTCCAAGAGACCCAGTACTTC. Encoded protein: CASSSHGELQETQYF.

The V and J genes are TRBV10-3 and TRBJ1-1, with 8 bases lining up with TRBD1. Losses at the gene ends were 6 bases for V and 1 base for J; bases not matched to a gene: 7. Germline CDR1 is ENHRY and CDR2 is SYGVKD. The CDR3 extends over 15 amino acids. The CDR3 DNA reads TGTGCCATCAGGCTAGCCGGGACAGGGAACACTGAAGCTTTCTTT. Its protein is CAIRLAGTGNTEAFF.

CDR3 DNA sequence: TGTGCCAGCAGCCACGGAGACAGTCAATCACCCCTCCACTTT. Its protein is CASSHGDSQSPLHF. The rearrangement joins TRBV7-9 to TRBJ1-6; weak D call: TRBD1 (5 bases). Trimming cost V 5 bases and J 10 bases, with 15 bases left between them. The V gene's germline CDR1 is SEHNR and CDR2 FQNEAQ (reference sequence). This CDR3 spans 14 amino acids.

Here the CDR3 reads CASSVSIETDTQYF. The CDR3 DNA reads TGTGCCAGCAGCGTATCCATAGAGACAGATACGCAGTATTTT. The chain uses TRBV9 and TRBJ2-3; no reliable D call. The CDR3 length is 14 residues. The germline V gene encodes CDR1 SGDLS and CDR2 YYNGEE. The V end lost 1 base, the J end lost 3 bases, and 9 bases lay between the germline ends.

The V and J genes are TRBV5-1 and TRBJ1-4, with 9 bases matching TRBD1. CDR3 length: 15 amino acids. Trimming took 4 bases from V and 7 from J; bases not matched to a gene: 8. Germline assignment: CDR1 SGHRS and CDR2 YFSETQ. The CDR3 is CASSQLQGAGEKLFF. In DNA form, the CDR3 reads TGCGCCAGCAGCCAACTACAGGGGGCTGGTGAAAAACTGTTTTTT.

On this clone itself: A junction end diverges from the germline sequence, so it may reflect a read error. V is TRBV11-1 and J is TRBJ2-5; 13 positions match TRBD2. CDR3 length: 14 residues. Germline V gives CDR1 SGHAT, CDR2 FQDESV (reference sequence). The CDR3 DNA reads as TGTGCCAGCAGCCCGCGGACTAGCGGGGGCCAATATCACTTC. Its translation is CASSPRTSGGQYHF.

The genes are TRBV9 and TRBJ1-1, with D possibly being TRBD1 (5 bases). Germline V gene lookup returns CDR1 SGDLS and CDR2 YYNGEE. This CDR3 spans 16 amino acids. The V end lost 3 bases, the J end lost 1 base, and 16 bases lay between the germline ends. Here the CDR3 DNA reads TGTGCCAGCAGCGAGGGAGGGGCGTGGGCGAACACTGAAGCTTTCTTT. Its translation: CASSEGGAWANTEAFF. The full variable domain, completed using reference TRBV9 and TRBJ1-1, is DSGVTQTPKHLITATGQRVTLRCSPRSGDLSVYWYQQSLDQGLQFLIQYYNGEERAKGNILERFSAQQFPDLHSELNLSSLELGDSALYFCASSEGGAWANTEAFFGQGTRLTVV.

This clone was seen only a few times. The V gene is TRBV7-9, the J gene TRBJ1-1; D call uncertain. The V gene lost 3 bases and the J gene lost 5 bases, with 16 bases spanning the gap. In germline, CDR1 is SEHNR, CDR2 FQNEAQ (reference sequence). CDR3 length: 15 residues. CDR3 nucleotides: TGTGCCAGCAGCTTGACGGACGAAGGAGGGACTGAAGCTTTCTTT. Protein: CASSLTDEGGTEAFF. Variable domain in full (rest from reference TRBV7-9 and TRBJ1-1): DTGVSQNPRHKITKRGQNVTFRCDPISEHNRLYWYRQTLGQGPEFLTYFQNEAQLEKSRLLSDRFSAERPKGSFSTLEIQRTEQGDSAMYLCASSLTDEGGTEAFFGQGTRLTVV.

The chain uses TRBV7-8 and TRBJ2-7, with 10 bases matching TRBD1. The CDR3 is made up of 14 amino acids. Germline V CDR1 and CDR2: SGHVS, FQNEAQ. J gave up 7 bases and V 5 bases, and 8 bases lay outside the gene matches. CDR3 nucleotides: TGTGCCAGCAGCATCGGGACAGGGGTAAAAGAGCAGTACTTC. It codes for CASSIGTGVKEQYF.

The gene calls are TRBV6-1 and TRBJ1-5, with D perhaps matching TRBD1 (6 bases). The CDR3 sequence is 15 residues long. Trimming removed 2 bases from V and 4 bases from J, with 12 bases in between. CDR1 is MNHNS, CDR2 SASEGT, per germline. CDR3 nucleotides: TGTGCCAGCAGTGAATTAGGACAGAAGAATCAGCCCCAGCATTTT. It translates to CASSELGQKNQPQHF.

The chain joins TRBV7-2 to TRBJ1-4; the D gene is possibly TRBD1 (5 bases). This CDR3 comprises 13 residues. The V gene lost 3 bases and the J gene lost 6 bases, with 8 bases spanning the gap. Germline lookup yields CDR1 SGHTA and CDR2 FQGNSA. The CDR3 DNA reads TGTGCCAGCAGCTTGGGACTTTATGAAAAACTGTTTTTT. Encoded protein: CASSLGLYEKLFF.

This chain connects TRBV4-1 to TRBJ1-1; D call uncertain. This CDR3 spans 13 amino acids. V lost 0 bases and J 4 bases, leaving 6 bases between the germline ends. Germline lookup yields CDR1 MGHRA and CDR2 YSYEKL. CDR3 residues: CASSQDFSTEAFF. The CDR3 DNA sequence: TGCGCCAGCAGCCAAGATTTTAGCACTGAAGCTTTCTTT.

This chain uses TRBV5-1 with TRBJ2-7; TRBD2 is a possible D gene (5 bases). The CDR3 loop spans 15 amino acids. V dropped 0 bases and J dropped 3 bases, with 13 bases sitting between them. CDR1 and CDR2 (germline): SGHRS, YFSETQ. CDR3 in amino acids: CASSLGGSERYEQYF. CDR3 sequence (DNA): TGCGCCAGCAGCTTGGGAGGGTCAGAGCGCTACGAGCAGTACTTC.

The chain is built from TRBV2 and TRBJ1-3, with 8 bases identical to TRBD1. V was clipped by 3 bases and J by 2 bases; unmatched bases: 3. Germline values: CDR1 SNHLY, CDR2 FYNNEI. The CDR3 runs to 15 residues. The CDR3 is CASSDEQGAGNTIYF. The DNA for the CDR3 is TGTGCCAGCAGTGATGAACAGGGGGCTGGAAACACCATATATTTT.

The genes are TRBV5-1 and TRBJ1-4, with D tentatively TRBD1 (5 bases). The ends were cut back, 3 bases at V and 8 bases at J, with 17 bases in the middle. The CDR3 is 15 residues long. Per germline, CDR1 SGHRS and CDR2 YFSETQ. As DNA, the CDR3 is TGCGCCAGCAGCTACCAGGGAAGCAACTACGAAAAACTGTTTTTT. This translates into CASSYQGSNYEKLFF.

This chain joins TRBV25-1 and TRBJ2-6; D is unclear. Germline-derived CDR1 and CDR2 are MGHDK and SYGVNS. The CDR3 sequence is 14 residues long. Trimming shortened V by 6 bases and J by 0 bases, and 6 bases separated the two germline ends. In nucleotides, the CDR3 is TGTGCCAGCAGCACTTACTCTGGGGCCAACGTCCTGACTTTC. Translating it yields CASSTYSGANVLTF.

This chain uses TRBV7-8 with TRBJ2-7; D remains unclear. There are 13 residues in the CDR3. The V end was cut by 5 bases, the J end by 1 base, with 9 bases between. Germline lookup yields CDR1 SGHVS and CDR2 FQNEAQ. DNA for the CDR3: TGTGCCAGCAGCCGTGACGGGTCCTACGAGCAGTACTTC. This codes for CASSRDGSYEQYF.

The chain carries TRBV30 and TRBJ2-5, with TRBD2 matching 11 bases. CDR3 length: 18 residues. CDR1 and CDR2 from the germline V gene are GTSNPN and SVGIG (reference sequence). Losses at the gene ends were 0 bases for V and 2 bases for J; bases not matched to a gene: 11. The CDR3 is CAWSVGVLAGDQQETQYF. DNA for the CDR3: TGTGCCTGGAGTGTAGGCGTACTAGCGGGGGATCAACAAGAGACCCAGTACTTC.

The chain recombines TRBV7-9 with TRBJ1-2, with D possibly being TRBD1 (5 bases). This CDR3 region has 16 residues. Between the trimmed V and J ends, which lost 1 base and 4 bases, there was a span of 16 bases. Germline assignment: CDR1 SEHNR and CDR2 FQNEAQ (reference sequence). The CDR3 nucleotides are TGTGCCAGCAGCTTAGAGTGGGCGAGCAGGGTCTATGGCTACACCTTC. The encoded protein is CASSLEWASRVYGYTF.

The rearrangement links TRBV6-6 to TRBJ2-4, with D uncertain. CDR3 size: 14 residues. Germline-derived CDR1 and CDR2 are MNHNY and SVGAGI (reference sequence). V was trimmed by 0 bases and J by 5 bases, leaving 8 bases between them. The chain's CDR3 is CASSYSGQENIQYF. The CDR3 DNA sequence: TGTGCCAGCAGTTACTCGGGCCAGGAAAACATTCAGTACTTC.

The V and J genes are TRBV5-1 and TRBJ2-5; D is unclear. The tail of the sequence fits TRBJ2-7 better, so the J call may be wrong. Germline V CDR1 and CDR2: SGHRS, YFSETQ. This CDR3 is 15 amino acids long. Here the CDR3 DNA reads TGCGCCAGCAGCTTACACGACGGAGAGGTAGGCGAGCAGTACTTC. Translated: CASSLHDGEVGEQYF.